This T cell receptor (beta chain) came from a study of cytotoxic CD8 clonotypes in ibrutinib-treated CLL (dated by TCRdb to about 2021). Looking at the study overall: In this cohort, 15 or so patients were treatment-naive and fewer than 13 were relapsed/refractory, while roughly 17 had unmutated IGHV. The response samples were drawn at a median of approximately 11 months into treatment, with a range of roughly 6 to 40 months. Every remission and progressive disease sample was obtained while ibrutinib was still being received by the patients. Of the roughly 79 people in the trial, around 26 had longitudinal samples available. An average of 255,043 productive templates and 94,082 productive rearrangements was obtained per sample. Cryopreserved peripheral blood mononuclear cells were collected before treatment, at response, and at either disease progression or sustained remission. Responses were partial in around 25 patients and complete in 2; after median approximately 69 months follow-up, roughly 15 stayed in remission and roughly twelve progressed.

Between the V and J ends, shortened by 5 bases and 1 base respectively, the junction contains 3 bases. Reading the germline V gene (reference sequence) gives CDR1 PRHDT and CDR2 FYEKMQ. CDR3 length: 12 amino acids, cysteine to phenylalanine. The read is trimmed to its CDR3 DNA, 36 bases read in frame from base 1. Each clonotype received, on average, about 9.7x coverage in deep resolution sequencing performed on a MiSeq, where the target depth lay between 1 in 1 million and 1 in 200,000 T cells. The immunoSEQ hsTCRB Kit was used to generate TCR beta libraries. Per the source publication's procedure: ImmunoSEQ Data Assistant and ImmunoSEQ Analyzer were used for data analysis, and V, D and J genes were assigned according to IMGT definitions. Clonality was computed as one minus normalized Shannon entropy of productive rearrangement frequencies, ranging from 0 to 1. Only overrepresented clonotypes making up at least 0.05% of each patient's repertoire were included in the public clonotype analysis. Repertoires from some 13 age-matched healthy donors in immuneACCESS were used as clonality controls. TCRdb obtained this table from immuneACCESS and retained in-frame rearrangements with V and J assigned. These tables miss some clones; where compared with another copy, unresolved V genes account for less than half of the shortfall, and the remainder is unexplained. The D gene and trimming were derived from the DNA, and the V and J assignments and clone size from that table. The sample table contains about 160,000 clones; only one count was recorded for roughly 88% of them. The top ten clones comprise approximately 3% of the sample.

The time point label on this specimen signifies: progressive disease on ibrutinib. For TCR beta library preparation, about 2 micrograms of genomic DNA was extracted from cryopreserved PBMCs. Longitudinal blood samples from CLL patients receiving ibrutinib monotherapy were subjected to high-throughput TCR beta sequencing. The patients were enrolled in a single-center, open-label phase 2 trial of ibrutinib monotherapy. Study-wide conclusions, independent of this receptor: At baseline, clonality was higher than in age-matched healthy donors and showed a strong correlation with circulating CD8+ T-cell counts. Sampling times were not matched between sustained-remission and progressing patients, and lymph node repertoires were not studied. Public clonotypes were rare and either shrank or stayed stable during treatment, and the rise in clonality at ibrutinib response reflected expansion of private clonotypes. Clonality rose at ibrutinib response, remained stable during sustained remission, and dropped back toward baseline at progression.

With respect to this clone: Its antigen target is currently unknown. No base quality information exists; no much larger clone differs at one position.

Sequencing used PBMCs, obtained at disease progression, from a patient treated with ibrutinib. The chain joins TRBV13 to TRBJ2-1; too little of a D gene remains to name it. The receptor comes from a human donor with chronic lymphocytic leukemia. The DNA reads TGTGCCAGCAGCGTGTCCTACAATGAGCAGTTCTTC. Its product reads: CASSVSYNEQFF.